This T cell receptor (beta chain) was recovered during a study of CD8 T cells in Susac syndrome. Study-wide background: At blood draw, Susac syndrome patients were therapy-naive, on corticosteroids, or on intravenous immunoglobulin alone.

Random hexamers were used to reverse transcribe the RNA input (about 0.5 to 1 ug). TCRdb re-analysed the immunoSEQ multiplex PCR reads in MiXCR, keeping a single row per CDR3 protein. The sample has about 150,000 distinct CDR3 sequences; approximately 95% are singletons. Study-level results: Clonal expansion was absent from the CD4+ T cell repertoires in Susac syndrome.

Regarding this clonotype: Its specificity is unknown.

V lost 5 bases to trimming and J lost 3 bases; unmatched junction nucleotides: 5. Germline lookup yields CDR1 MGHDK and CDR2 SYGVNS. The CDR3 loop spans 16 amino acids. The authors sequenced TCR beta from blood CD8+ and CD4+ T cells. TEMRA cells were enriched by FACS, while CD8+ and CD4+ T cells were obtained through a negative isolation that was performed magnetically. The receptor was derived from a human donor with Susac syndrome. The sample taken for sequencing was CD4+ T cells from PBMCs. The chain links TRBV25-1 to TRBJ2-2; 11 bases map to TRBD1. Here the CDR3 reads CASSSLGQGDTGELFF. The CDR3 nucleotides are TGTGCCAGCAGTTCCCTGGGACAGGGGGACACCGGGGAGCTGTTTTTT.